This paragraph covers one T cell receptor beta chain sequence. In the authors' workflow: Reference gene primer amplification gave nucleated cell count estimates. Generated by immunoSEQ multiplex PCR, the TCRdb table keeps only in-frame clones and is missing some. V, J and clone size derive from that table, while D and trimming were established from the DNA sequence. The sample lists 120,000 to 150,000 clones; roughly 88% were seen once. This sample stems from a study of blood T cell repertoires in COVID-19. Study in general: Italy, Spain and the United States were the sources of the convalescent and acute COVID-19 samples. From T cells, B-cell-depleted T cells, or PBMCs came the material, which was cDNA or gDNA.

The V end lost 6 bases, the J end lost 14 bases, and 20 bases lay between the germline ends. The CDR3 contains 13 residues. This clonotype originated in a human donor in a cohort sampled during active COVID-19. The specimen sequenced was peripheral blood. The V gene is TRBV12-3 or TRBV12-4, the J gene TRBJ1-3, with a tentative D call TRBD1 (5 bases). The CDR3 is CASSWGRDGPVYF. The CDR3 DNA reads TGTGCCAGCAGCTGGGGGAGGGACGGTCCTGTATATTTT.